This TCR beta chain stems from a study of blood T cell repertoires in COVID-19. Across the whole study: Sources were T cells, B-cell-depleted T cells, or PBMCs; the material itself was cDNA or gDNA.

Methods used by the authors: Estimation of nucleated cell counts relied on the amplification of reference gene primers. Sequencing was performed with immunoSEQ multiplex PCR; in TCRdb, only in-frame clones are kept and a portion is missing. V, J and clone size are taken as reported in that table, and D and trimming were inferred from the DNA itself. The sample has about 98,000 clones, 85% to 90% seen once. The ends lost 5 bases at V and 6 bases at J; junction bases unmatched: 3. This CDR3 has 13 amino acids. Germline values: CDR1 MNHEY, CDR2 SMNVEV (reference sequence). The J gene is TRBJ1-5, the V gene TRBV27; 8 nucleotides align to TRBD1. This TCR derives from a man aged 45-60 years with active or convalescent COVID-19. Sequencing was performed on peripheral blood. This CDR3 reads CASSVQGGQPQHF. In DNA form, the CDR3 reads TGTGCCAGCAGTGTACAGGGGGGTCAGCCCCAGCATTTT.